This T cell receptor (beta chain) was obtained from a study of T cells in tumors after PD-1 blockade. Trimming left V 0 bases short and J 2 bases short, with 2 bases between. The CDR3 extends over 11 amino acids. The germline CDR1 and CDR2 sequences are GTSNPN and SVGIG (reference sequence). Repertoires were generated with immunoSEQ multiplex PCR, while TCRdb's copy carries only in-frame clones and drops some. The sample shows about 63,000 clones, approximately 74% of them seen only once. This TCR was recovered from a human donor with basal cell carcinoma. The chain joins TRBV30 to TRBJ2-7; D uncertain. The sequencing used PBMCs, collected after anti-PD-1 treatment. The CDR3: CAWSVPYEQYF. The CDR3 region has the DNA TGTGCCTGGAGTGTACCCTACGAGCAGTACTTC.